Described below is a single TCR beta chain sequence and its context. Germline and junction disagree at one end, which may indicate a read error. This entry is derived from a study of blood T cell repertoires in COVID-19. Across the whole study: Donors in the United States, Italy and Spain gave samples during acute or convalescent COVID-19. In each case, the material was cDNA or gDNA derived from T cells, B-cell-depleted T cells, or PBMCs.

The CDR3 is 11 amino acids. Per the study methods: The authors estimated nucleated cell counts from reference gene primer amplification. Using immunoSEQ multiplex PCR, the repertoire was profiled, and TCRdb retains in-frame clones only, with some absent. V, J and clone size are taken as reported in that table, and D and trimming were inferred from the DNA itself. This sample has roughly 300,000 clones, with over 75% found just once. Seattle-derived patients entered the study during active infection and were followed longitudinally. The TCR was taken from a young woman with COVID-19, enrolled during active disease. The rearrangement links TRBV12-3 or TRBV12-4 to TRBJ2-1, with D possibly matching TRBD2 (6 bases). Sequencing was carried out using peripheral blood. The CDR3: CASSLASEQFF. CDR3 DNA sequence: TGTGCCAGCAGTCTAGCGAGTGAGCAGTTCTTC.